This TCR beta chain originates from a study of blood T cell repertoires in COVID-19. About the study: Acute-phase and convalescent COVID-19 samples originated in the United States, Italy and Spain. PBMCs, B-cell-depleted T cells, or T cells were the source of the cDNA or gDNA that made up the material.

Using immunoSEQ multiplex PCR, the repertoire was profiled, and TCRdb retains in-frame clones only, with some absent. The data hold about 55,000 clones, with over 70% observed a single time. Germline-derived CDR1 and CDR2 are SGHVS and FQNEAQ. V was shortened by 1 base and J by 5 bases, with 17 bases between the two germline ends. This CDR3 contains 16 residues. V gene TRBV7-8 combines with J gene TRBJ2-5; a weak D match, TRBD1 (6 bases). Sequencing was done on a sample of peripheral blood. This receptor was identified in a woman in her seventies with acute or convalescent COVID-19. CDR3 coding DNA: TGTGCCAGCAGCTTAGGTGGCAGGGGCCGTGGTGAGACCCAGTACTTC. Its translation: CASSLGGRGRGETQYF.